These 30 T cell receptor beta chains share one sample of origin, sequenced in a study of T cell responses to AZD1222 COVID-19 vaccine. Repertoires were generated with immunoSEQ multiplex PCR, while TCRdb's copy carries only in-frame clones and drops some. The sample records 140,000 or so clones, approximately 92% being singletons. This specimen was peripheral blood, taken on day 0 of AZD1222 vaccination. These receptors all stem from an adult in good health.

V is TRBV7-2 and J is TRBJ1-2; unclear D gene. CDR1 SGHTA and CDR2 FQGNSA come from the germline V gene. The CDR3 totals 12 residues. V was trimmed by 2 bases and J by 3 bases, leaving 4 bases between them. CDR3 sequence: CASSLFDYGYTF. CDR3 nucleotide sequence: TGTGCCAGCAGCTTATTTGACTATGGCTACACCTTC.

This clone was seen a single time. V is TRBV3-1 (or the pseudogene TRBV3-2) and J is TRBJ2-7; D gene ambiguous. Looked up from germline, CDR1 is LGHDT and CDR2 is YNNKEL (reference sequence). The length of the CDR3 is 13 residues. V was clipped by 4 bases and J by 6 bases, with 13 bases between them. CDR3 sequence reads: CASSLASPSEQYF. The CDR3 region has the DNA TGTGCCAGCAGCCTCGCCTCCCCTTCCGAGCAGTACTTC.

The chain is built from TRBV18 and TRBJ1-3, with D hard to call. The CDR3 extends over 14 amino acids. The ends were cut back, 2 bases at V and 1 base at J, with 6 bases in the middle. Germline-derived CDR1 and CDR2 are KGHSH and LQKENI. CDR3 nucleotides: TGTGCCAGCTCACCAAAGGGATCTGGAAACACCATATATTTT. Encoded protein: CASSPKGSGNTIYF.

V gene TRBV5-5 combines with J gene TRBJ1-2; D is possibly TRBD1 (5 bases). Germline-derived CDR1 and CDR2 are SGHKS and YYEKEE (reference sequence). Trimming shortened V by 4 bases and J by 5 bases, and 21 bases separated the two germline ends. There are 16 residues in the CDR3. CDR3 nucleotide sequence: TGTGCCAGCAGCCCGTCCGGTGGGACGCAGTCTTATGGCTACACCTTC. Translation gives CASSPSGGTQSYGYTF. Combining the CDR3 with reference TRBV5-5 and TRBJ1-2 gives the whole variable domain DAGVTQSPTHLIKTRGQQVTLRCSPISGHKSVSWYQQVLGQGPQFIFQYYEKEERGRGNFPDRFSARQFPNYSSELNVNALLLGDSALYLCASSPSGGTQSYGYTFGSGTRLTVV.

This chain links TRBV2 with TRBJ1-2; TRBD1 matches at 8 bases. The CDR3 sequence is 15 residues long. Germline V gene data show CDR1 as SNHLY and CDR2 as FYNNEI. With V trimmed by 0 bases and J by 8 bases, 8 bases remained unmatched. This chain's CDR3 is CASSEARTGQQGYTF. The CDR3 nucleotides are TGTGCCAGCAGTGAAGCTAGGACAGGGCAGCAGGGCTACACCTTC.

The chain couples TRBV2 to TRBJ2-2, with 9 positions matching TRBD2. The CDR3 spans 16 residues. Germline CDR1 SNHLY, CDR2 FYNNEI. V was pared by 5 bases and J by 6 bases, with 10 bases of the junction left unmatched. The CDR3 sequence is CASSPRGGAPPGELFF. DNA for the CDR3: TGTGCCAGCAGTCCGCGCGGGGGGGCGCCCCCCGGGGAGCTGTTTTTT.

This clone has only one observation. The chain carries TRBV9 and TRBJ2-2; D is unclear. CDR1 is SGDLS, CDR2 YYNGEE, per germline. The CDR3 has 12 residues. Trimming took 3 bases from V and 4 from J, leaving 4 bases between them. The CDR3 region is CASSDGTGELFF. The DNA of the CDR3 is TGTGCCAGCAGCGACGGCACCGGGGAGCTGTTTTTT. The variable domain in full, with the rest retrieved from reference TRBV9 and TRBJ2-2, is DSGVTQTPKHLITATGQRVTLRCSPRSGDLSVYWYQQSLDQGLQFLIQYYNGEERAKGNILERFSAQQFPDLHSELNLSSLELGDSALYFCASSDGTGELFFGEGSRLTVL.

The rearrangement uses TRBV29-1 and TRBJ2-1, with D possibly matching TRBD2 (5 bases). The CDR3 sequence is 15 residues long. Germline CDR1 SQVTM, CDR2 ANQGSEA. V was clipped by 4 bases and J by 8 bases, with 21 bases between them. This chain's CDR3 is CSVARPGIKGDEQFF. The CDR3 DNA reads as TGCAGCGTTGCCCGTCCGGGGATAAAGGGTGATGAGCAGTTCTTC.

The chain recombines TRBV4-1 with TRBJ2-7, with 7 bases that match TRBD1. V was clipped by 1 base and J by 3 bases; unmatched bases: 6. Germline values: CDR1 MGHRA, CDR2 YSYEKL. The CDR3 length is 15 residues. The CDR3 DNA follows: TGCGCCAGCAGCCAAGCCTCGGGACAGAGCTACGAGCAGTACTTC. This sequence encodes CASSQASGQSYEQYF.

This clone was seen just once. The genes are TRBV5-1 and TRBJ2-3, with 12 bases that match TRBD2. V shed 1 base, J shed 7 bases, and the junction held 4 bases outside the gene matches. Per the germline V gene, CDR1 is SGHRS and CDR2 is YFSETQ. The length of the CDR3 is 15 residues. DNA for the CDR3: TGCGCCAGCAGCTTGCCTAGCGGGGGGGCTCATACGCAGTATTTT. It specifies CASSLPSGGAHTQYF.

CDR3 DNA sequence: TGTGCCAGCACCTCCGGGACAGGGTATGGCTACACCTTC. Its protein product is CASTSGTGYGYTF. The chain employs TRBV7-9 and TRBJ1-2; 9 bases match TRBD1. Germline values: CDR1 SEHNR, CDR2 FQNEAQ (reference sequence). This CDR3 contains 13 residues. The junction had 5 bases not matched to a gene; V was cut back by 7 bases and J by 5 bases.

This clone appeared once. The chain recombines TRBV21-1 with TRBJ1-1. TRBV21-1 is assigned pseudogene status. The CDR3 has 17 residues. Written as DNA, the CDR3 is TGTGCCACCCCTAAGGGCAGGCAGGACCTCATGAACACTGAAGCTTTCTTT. It specifies CATPKGRQDLMNTEAFF.

This chain joins TRBV7-9 and TRBJ1-5; possible D gene TRBD1, 6 bases. The CDR3 totals 15 residues. Germline V gene sequence: CDR1 SEHNR, CDR2 FQNEAQ (reference sequence). Trimming took off 0 bases at V and 3 bases at J, with 9 bases between the two ends. The CDR3 here is CASSLAGGPNQPQHF. CDR3 DNA: TGTGCCAGCAGCTTAGCCGGGGGCCCCAATCAGCCCCAGCATTTT. The entire variable domain, with the rest obtained from reference TRBV7-9 and TRBJ1-5, is as follows: DTGVSQNPRHKITKRGQNVTFRCDPISEHNRLYWYRQTLGQGPEFLTYFQNEAQLEKSRLLSDRFSAERPKGSFSTLEIQRTEQGDSAMYLCASSLAGGPNQPQHFGDGTRLSIL.

J is TRBJ1-3 and V is TRBV7-9, with a possible D match to TRBD1 (6 bases). V gave up 2 bases and J gave up 7 bases, with 18 bases separating them. The CDR3 loop spans 16 amino acids. Germline V gene lookup returns CDR1 SEHNR and CDR2 FQNEAQ (reference sequence). CDR3 coding DNA: TGTGCCAGCAGCTTATGGGTCGGGACATTGGGGAACACCATATATTTT. Translation gives CASSLWVGTLGNTIYF. The full variable domain, in which reference TRBV7-9 and TRBJ1-3 provide the parts outside the CDR3, is DTGVSQNPRHKITKRGQNVTFRCDPISEHNRLYWYRQTLGQGPEFLTYFQNEAQLEKSRLLSDRFSAERPKGSFSTLEIQRTEQGDSAMYLCASSLWVGTLGNTIYFGEGSWLTVV.

V usage is TRBV19 and J usage is TRBJ1-2; maybe TRBD1 (5 bases). This CDR3 has 15 amino acids. The ends were cut back, 2 bases at V and 6 bases at J, with 16 bases in the middle. Germline CDR1 LNHDA, CDR2 SQIVND (reference sequence). The CDR3 protein is CASSIRAGGSDGYTF. CDR3 DNA: TGTGCCAGTAGTATACGGGCCGGGGGTAGTGATGGCTACACCTTC. Based on the CDR3 plus reference TRBV19 and TRBJ1-2, the full variable domain is DGGITQSPKYLFRKEGQNVTLSCEQNLNHDAMYWYRQDPGQGLRLIYYSQIVNDFQKGDIAEGYSVSREKKESFPLTVTSAQKNPTAFYLCASSIRAGGSDGYTFGSGTRLTVV.

V is TRBV6-5 and J is TRBJ2-2; the D call may be TRBD1 or TRBD2 (5 bases each). Looked up from germline, CDR1 is MNHEY and CDR2 is SVGAGI. The ends were cut back, 5 bases at V and 1 base at J, with 11 bases in the middle. This CDR3 spans 15 amino acids. The CDR3 region has the DNA TGTGCCAGCAGTCGAAGGGACGGGAACACCGGGGAGCTGTTTTTT. Its protein product is CASSRRDGNTGELFF.

This clone was observed once. The genes are TRBV18 and TRBJ2-1; D could derive from TRBD1 or TRBD2 (6 bases each). CDR3 length: 12 residues. Looked up from germline, CDR1 is KGHSH and CDR2 is LQKENI. V lost 6 bases, J lost 8 bases, and 11 bases lay in between. CDR3 loop: CASSPRGDEQFF. For the CDR3, the DNA is TGTGCCAGCTCCCCAAGGGGGGATGAGCAGTTCTTC.

The genes are TRBV18 and TRBJ1-4, with 11 bases that match TRBD1. Germline CDR1 is KGHSH and CDR2 is LQKENI. The CDR3 contains 14 residues. V shed 6 bases, J shed 7 bases, and the junction held 4 bases outside the gene matches. For the CDR3, the DNA is TGTGCCAGCTCGGCGGGACAGGGGGGTGAAAAACTGTTTTTT. This encodes CASSAGQGGEKLFF.

This sequence joins TRBV4-1 and TRBJ2-7; D perhaps matches TRBD1 (6 bases). V dropped 4 bases and J dropped 5 bases, with 24 bases sitting between them. CDR1 and CDR2 from the germline V gene are MGHRA and YSYEKL. This CDR3 is 17 amino acids long. The CDR3 DNA reads TGCGCCAGCAGCCTTATACTGGGCTCACACAGGGCCGACGAGCAGTACTTC. Translated: CASSLILGSHRADEQYF.

The J gene is TRBJ2-5, the V gene TRBV24-1; 7 bases map to TRBD2. CDR3 size: 13 residues. V lost 9 bases and J lost 5; bases outside the gene matches: 8. Germline CDR1 KGHDR, CDR2 SFDVKD. The DNA of the CDR3 is TGTGCCACCGGGGAGGGGATAGATGAGACCCAGTACTTC. Amino acids: CATGEGIDETQYF.

This chain links TRBV5-1 with TRBJ1-4; D gene unclear. This CDR3 region has 14 residues. Germline CDR1 and CDR2: SGHRS and YFSETQ. V dropped 4 bases and J dropped 0 bases, with 7 bases sitting between them. Here the CDR3 DNA reads TGCGCCAGCAGCCGTCAGTCAACTAATGAAAAACTGTTTTTT. Protein product: CASSRQSTNEKLFF. Drawing the rest from reference TRBV5-1 and TRBJ1-4, the complete variable domain is KAGVTQTPRYLIKTRGQQVTLSCSPISGHRSVSWYQQTPGQGLQFLFEYFSETQRNKGNFPGRFSGRQFSNSRSEMNVSTLELGDSALYLCASSRQSTNEKLFFGSGTQLSVL.

A single count supports this clone. This chain joins TRBV11-2 and TRBJ2-1; 10 nucleotides match TRBD2. Trimming took 1 base from V and 8 from J; bases not matched to a gene: 11. The CDR3 has 17 residues. Germline V gene lookup returns CDR1 SGHAT and CDR2 FQNNGV. The CDR3, as DNA: TGTGCCAGCAGCTTAGGACGCAGCGGGGGGGCTCTCGATGAGCAGTTCTTC. This gives the protein CASSLGRSGGALDEQFF.

The chain has TRBV13 and TRBJ2-3, with D unresolved. CDR1 is PRHDT, CDR2 FYEKMQ, per germline (reference sequence). This CDR3 region has 13 residues. V was clipped by 5 bases and J by 4 bases, with 10 bases between them. The CDR3 loop is CASSPTTSDTQYF. The CDR3 DNA is TGTGCCAGCAGCCCTACGACCTCAGATACGCAGTATTTT.

J is TRBJ2-7 and V is TRBV27; D perhaps matches TRBD2 (6 bases). This CDR3 has 15 residues. Germline V gene lookup returns CDR1 MNHEY and CDR2 SMNVEV (reference sequence). V was trimmed by 5 bases and J by 0 bases, leaving 14 bases between them. Here the CDR3 DNA reads TGTGCCAGCAGTCCCTGGATAGCGGACTCCTACGAGCAGTACTTC. It codes for CASSPWIADSYEQYF.

This rearrangement joins TRBV2 to TRBJ1-5; TRBD1 aligns across 7 bases. Germline values: CDR1 SNHLY, CDR2 FYNNEI. V trimming: 6 bases; J trimming: 6 bases; junction bases outside the gene matches: 5. This CDR3 contains 13 residues. CDR3 nucleotide sequence: TGTGCCAGCAGCCACGGGACAGTTCAGCCCCAGCATTTT. Protein sequence: CASSHGTVQPQHF.

The genes are TRBV11-2 and TRBJ2-3; TRBD1 aligns across 8 bases. The CDR3 spans 17 residues. J was trimmed by 0 bases and V by 1 base; bases with no gene match: 6. Germline V gives CDR1 SGHAT, CDR2 FQNNGV. CDR3: CASSLVGTGTSTDTQYF. The DNA of the CDR3 is TGTGCCAGCAGCTTAGTCGGGACAGGTACTAGCACAGATACGCAGTATTTT.

In this sample, this clone turned up a few times. The chain carries TRBV19 and TRBJ1-1; 8 bases are shared with TRBD1. The CDR3 totals 16 residues. Germline CDR1 LNHDA, CDR2 SQIVND (reference sequence). V gave up 5 bases and J gave up 6 bases; unmatched junction bases: 14. The CDR3 spells CASSVPSRQGSSEAFF. The CDR3 DNA reads TGTGCCAGTAGTGTCCCGTCACGACAGGGGAGCTCTGAAGCTTTCTTT.

The chain carries TRBV24-1 and TRBJ2-3, with D possibly being TRBD1 (5 bases). The CDR3 contains 15 residues. The germline V and J ends were trimmed by 6 bases and 4 bases, with 16 bases remaining between them. Germline V lookup: CDR1 KGHDR, CDR2 SFDVKD. This CDR3 reads CATSTTERAADTQYF. The CDR3 nucleotides are TGTGCCACCAGTACGACAGAAAGGGCTGCAGATACGCAGTATTTT.

The chain combines TRBV5-6 with TRBJ1-2, with unresolved D. CDR3 length equals 14 residues. V gave up 0 bases and J gave up 3 bases, with 9 bases separating them. CDR1 and CDR2 from the germline V gene are SGHDT and YYEEEE. CDR3 loop: CASSLVGRDYGYTF. The CDR3 DNA sequence: TGTGCCAGCAGCTTGGTCGGCAGAGACTATGGCTACACCTTC.

The chain couples TRBV6-1 to TRBJ1-5, with D unclear. Looked up from germline, CDR1 is MNHNS and CDR2 is SASEGT. V lost 4 bases and J lost 3, with 19 bases in between. The CDR3 length is 17 residues. CDR3 DNA: TGTGCCAGCAGTGCATCTTTAAACCCAGCCTACAATCAGCCCCAGCATTTT. Translation: CASSASLNPAYNQPQHF.